These 21 T cell receptor beta chains came from one sample sequenced in a study of T cells in narcolepsy (dated by TCRdb to 2017 to 2018). The library was generated by the immunoSEQ multiplex PCR assay. TCRdb stores this immuneACCESS table with in-frame sequences only. Part of the clones is absent; in the studies checked, under half of the shortfall reflects unresolved V genes, and no reason is known for the rest. This sample comprises about 40,000 clones, more than 70% of them detected only once. The top ten constitute under 1.5% of the sample. Sequenced sample: CD45RA- memory CD4+ T cells from PBMCs. In light of the paper, this sample's cell subset or site label describes: memory T cells sorted ex vivo from peripheral blood. The source is a human donor with narcolepsy.

The chain recombines TRBV23-1 with TRBJ2-3, with TRBD1 matching 8 bases. TRBV23-1 has ORF status, its function being uncertain. The V gene end was trimmed by 3 bases and the J gene end by 2 bases; junction bases not matched to a gene: 13. The CDR3 consists of 18 residues. DNA of the CDR3: TGCGCCAGCAGTCACCATCGCCCCGACAGGGGACCCACAGATACGCAGTATTTT. It translates to CASSHHRPDRGPTDTQYF.

The V gene is TRBV28, the J gene TRBJ2-1; 7 bases align to TRBD2. The V segment lost 7 bases and the J segment 0 bases; nucleotides outside the gene matches: 6. CDR3 size: 15 residues. CDR1 and CDR2 (germline): MDHEN, SYDVKM. The CDR3 bases are TGTGCCAGCATTGGGGAGCGGGGCTCCTACAATGAGCAGTTCTTC. It is translated as CASIGERGSYNEQFF.

The chain employs TRBV4-2 and TRBJ2-2; 8 positions match TRBD1. Germline lookup yields CDR1 LGHNA and CDR2 YNFKEQ. Trimming removed 4 bases from V and 11 bases from J; junction bases left unmatched: 15. The CDR3 consists of 16 residues. The chain's CDR3 is CASSLGQGEVSYELFF. The CDR3 DNA reads TGTGCCAGCAGCCTAGGACAGGGCGAGGTGTCGTATGAGCTGTTTTTT.

A single count supports this clone. In DNA form, the CDR3 reads TGTGCCAGCAGCATAGGGGGTTCCCTGAACACTGAAGCTTTCTTT. Its protein is CASSIGGSLNTEAFF. This sequence joins TRBV11-1 and TRBJ1-1; a weak D match, TRBD1 (6 bases). Germline CDR1 reads SGHAT; CDR2 reads FQDESV (reference sequence). This CDR3 has 15 residues. V dropped 5 bases and J dropped 0 bases, with 13 bases sitting between them.

This rearrangement joins TRBV6-5 to TRBJ2-1, with unresolved D. V lost 6 bases and J lost 9, with 15 bases in between. The germline gives CDR1 MNHEY, CDR2 SVGAGI. The length of the CDR3 is 13 residues. Here the CDR3 DNA reads TGTGCCAGCAGAACCGGGCCACCCGGTGAGCAGTTCTTC. This translates into CASRTGPPGEQFF.

The V and J genes are TRBV7-2 and TRBJ2-7; D not certain. CDR1 SGHTA and CDR2 FQGNSA come from the germline V gene. This CDR3 has 12 residues. Trimming removed 1 base from V and 4 bases from J, with 5 bases in between. The CDR3 bases are TGTGCCAGCAGCTTAGTGGGATACGAGCAGTACTTC. It specifies CASSLVGYEQYF.

The chain links TRBV11-3 to TRBJ2-7, with 11 bases fitting TRBD2. Germline lookup yields CDR1 SGHNT and CDR2 YENEEA. Losses at the gene ends were 0 bases for V and 4 bases for J; bases not matched to a gene: 2. This CDR3 region has 15 residues. Here the CDR3 DNA reads TGTGCCAGCAGCTTAGATAGCGGGGGGGCGTACGAGCAGTACTTC. Residues: CASSLDSGGAYEQYF.

This clone has a single count. The chain links TRBV2 to TRBJ1-5, with 7 bases matching TRBD1. The CDR3 totals 15 residues. The junction had 11 bases not matched to a gene; V was cut back by 6 bases and J by 6 bases. Germline CDR1 reads SNHLY; CDR2 reads FYNNEI. CDR3 sequence: CASRPQGGMSQPQHF. CDR3 nucleotide sequence: TGTGCCAGCAGGCCCCAGGGGGGGATGAGTCAGCCCCAGCATTTT.

This clone has a handful of counts. The rearrangement joins TRBV6-1 to TRBJ1-1; a possible D gene is TRBD1 (6 bases). Per germline, CDR1 MNHNS and CDR2 SASEGT. The CDR3 runs to 15 residues. Between the trimmed V and J ends, which lost 1 base and 11 bases, there was a span of 20 bases. In nucleotides, the CDR3 is TGTGCCAGCAGTGAAGGGTCGACAGGACGCTTGAGTGCTTTCTTT. This encodes CASSEGSTGRLSAFF.

The chain is built from TRBV19 and TRBJ1-2, with D perhaps matching TRBD1 (6 bases). This CDR3 region has 13 residues. Germline loops: CDR1 LNHDA, CDR2 SQIVND (reference sequence). Trimming took 7 bases from V and 6 from J, leaving 15 bases between them. CDR3 in amino acids: CASNLVQGHGYTF. The CDR3 DNA is TGTGCCAGTAATTTAGTGCAGGGGCATGGCTACACCTTC. Full variable domain (missing parts from reference TRBV19 and TRBJ1-2): DGGITQSPKYLFRKEGQNVTLSCEQNLNHDAMYWYRQDPGQGLRLIYYSQIVNDFQKGDIAEGYSVSREKKESFPLTVTSAQKNPTAFYLCASNLVQGHGYTFGSGTRLTVV.

Points on this clone: Compared with germline, one end of the junction differs, possibly owing to a read error. The genes are TRBV2 and TRBJ2-3; TRBD2 aligns across 7 bases. This CDR3 is built from 14 residues. From germline, CDR1 is SNHLY and CDR2 FYNNEI. Here the CDR3 DNA reads TGTACCAGCAGGGCAGGACTAGTGTTGGATACGCAGTATTTT. Translated: CTSRAGLVLDTQYF.

This chain links TRBV25-1 with TRBJ2-7; TRBD2 is a possible D gene (5 bases). Germline CDR1 is MGHDK and CDR2 is SYGVNS. The CDR3 extends over 10 amino acids. As DNA, the CDR3 is TGTGCCAGCAGTGACGTGGACTTATTGGTC. Translated, it gives CASSDVDLLV.

V usage is TRBV18 and J usage is TRBJ1-1; unclear D gene. Germline CDR1 is KGHSH and CDR2 is LQKENI. The germline V and J ends were trimmed by 3 bases and 0 bases, with 5 bases remaining between them. CDR3 length: 13 residues. The DNA for the CDR3 is TGTGCCAGCTCACCTGAACTGAACACTGAAGCTTTCTTT. Residues: CASSPELNTEAFF.

The V call is TRBV19, the J call TRBJ2-2, with 11 bases fitting TRBD2. With 4 bases clipped from V and 5 bases from J, the junction kept 6 bases outside the gene matches. Germline values: CDR1 LNHDA, CDR2 SQIVND (reference sequence). This CDR3 has 16 amino acids. DNA of the CDR3: TGTGCCAGTAGTAATAGCGGGAGGGCCGGTACCGGGGAGCTGTTTTTT. It translates to CASSNSGRAGTGELFF.

CDR3 in amino acids: CASSLRSGTGSLNTEAFF. The CDR3 nucleotides read TGTGCCAGCAGCCTAAGGTCCGGGACAGGGTCTCTGAACACTGAAGCTTTCTTT. This sequence joins TRBV7-9 and TRBJ1-1; 9 positions match TRBD1. The J segment lost 0 bases and the V segment lost 5 bases, leaving 13 bases of the junction unmatched. Germline lookup yields CDR1 SEHNR and CDR2 FQNEAQ (reference sequence). This CDR3 is built from 18 residues. Supplemented by reference TRBV7-9 and TRBJ1-1, the full variable domain reads DTGVSQNPRHKITKRGQNVTFRCDPISEHNRLYWYRQTLGQGPEFLTYFQNEAQLEKSRLLSDRFSAERPKGSFSTLEIQRTEQGDSAMYLCASSLRSGTGSLNTEAFFGQGTRLTVV.

This clone came up a few times. The chain employs TRBV9 and TRBJ2-2; the match to TRBD1 covers 9 bases. CDR1 SGDLS and CDR2 YYNGEE come from the germline V gene. Losses at the gene ends were 4 bases for V and 7 bases for J; bases not matched to a gene: 8. The CDR3 spans 15 residues. The CDR3 DNA is TGTGCCAGCAGCCCTACAGGGGGCGCGGTCGGGGAGCTGTTTTTT. Translating it yields CASSPTGGAVGELFF.

The chain couples TRBV12-5 to TRBJ2-7; 11 bases agree with TRBD1. This CDR3 is 16 amino acids long. The germline V gene encodes CDR1 LGHNT and CDR2 FRNRAP. The V gene end was trimmed by 0 bases and the J gene end by 4 bases; junction bases not matched to a gene: 5. The CDR3 DNA reads TGTGCTAGTGGTTTGGTACTGGGACAGGGGGGGTACGAGCAGTACTTC. Protein: CASGLVLGQGGYEQYF.

The V gene is TRBV29-1, the J gene TRBJ1-2; TRBD1 matches at 8 bases. Per germline, CDR1 SQVTM and CDR2 ANQGSEA. The CDR3 totals 12 residues. Unmatched junction bases numbered 8, after V lost 7 bases and J lost 7 bases. This CDR3 reads CSADRGSSGYTF. The CDR3 DNA reads TGCAGCGCAGACAGGGGCTCGAGTGGCTACACCTTC.

The chain recombines TRBV4-1 with TRBJ2-5, with D perhaps matching TRBD2 (5 bases). Trimming removed 0 bases from V and 5 bases from J, with 13 bases in between. The germline V gene encodes CDR1 MGHRA and CDR2 YSYEKL. The CDR3 has 15 residues. The CDR3 bases are TGCGCCAGCAGCCAAGAAGGAGGCCCGCGGGAGACCCAGTACTTC. Its protein is CASSQEGGPRETQYF.

This chain joins TRBV4-1 and TRBJ2-1; D may be TRBD2 (5 bases). Germline V lookup: CDR1 MGHRA, CDR2 YSYEKL. Trimming stripped 2 bases from V and 8 bases from J, with 16 bases between. The CDR3 consists of 15 residues. DNA for the CDR3: TGCGCCAGCAGCCAACTGGGAGTCGGGGTCGATGAGCAGTTCTTC. This codes for CASSQLGVGVDEQFF.

The rearrangement uses TRBV18 and TRBJ1-2; D perhaps matches TRBD1 (6 bases). The germline V gene has CDR1 KGHSH and CDR2 LQKENI. Trimming took 3 bases from V and 8 from J, leaving 19 bases between them. This CDR3 spans 15 amino acids. The CDR3 loop is CASSPQDRSAGGYTF. CDR3 sequence (DNA): TGTGCCAGCTCACCTCAGGACAGAAGCGCGGGAGGCTACACCTTC.